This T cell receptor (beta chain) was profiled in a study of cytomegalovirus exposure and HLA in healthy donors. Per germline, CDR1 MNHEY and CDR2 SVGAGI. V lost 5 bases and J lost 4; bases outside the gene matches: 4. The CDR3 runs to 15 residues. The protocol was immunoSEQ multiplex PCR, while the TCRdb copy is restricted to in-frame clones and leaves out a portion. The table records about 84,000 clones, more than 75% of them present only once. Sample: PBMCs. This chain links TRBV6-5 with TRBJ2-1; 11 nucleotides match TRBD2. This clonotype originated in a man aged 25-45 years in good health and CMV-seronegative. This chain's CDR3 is CASSPGLAAYNEQFF. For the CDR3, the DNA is TGTGCCAGCAGTCCGGGACTAGCGGCTTACAATGAGCAGTTCTTC.